This TCR beta chain is drawn from a study of response to subunit inactivated influenza vaccine. Study findings and constraints: Few new T cells, the authors suggested, are recruited by each seasonal influenza vaccination.

The table lists this clonotype with a few counts. No antigen is known for it. V shed 1 base and J shed 7 bases, with 10 bases lying between them. The CDR3 spans 14 residues. From germline, CDR1 is SGHVS and CDR2 FQNEAQ. TCRdb ran MiXCR on the RT-PCR reads and lists one entry per CDR3 protein. The profile shows a few hundred thousand distinct CDR3 sequences, around 15% of them singletons. This chain joins TRBV7-8 and TRBJ2-2, with D perhaps given as TRBD1 or TRBD2 (5 bases each). The starting material was PBMCs from blood, obtained roughly 12 days after vaccination. The receptor's source is a man aged 45-65 years who received an inactivated influenza vaccine. For the CDR3, the DNA is TGTGCCAGCAGCTTAGGAGGGACGTTCGGGGAGCTGTTTTTT. Amino acids: CASSLGGTFGELFF.